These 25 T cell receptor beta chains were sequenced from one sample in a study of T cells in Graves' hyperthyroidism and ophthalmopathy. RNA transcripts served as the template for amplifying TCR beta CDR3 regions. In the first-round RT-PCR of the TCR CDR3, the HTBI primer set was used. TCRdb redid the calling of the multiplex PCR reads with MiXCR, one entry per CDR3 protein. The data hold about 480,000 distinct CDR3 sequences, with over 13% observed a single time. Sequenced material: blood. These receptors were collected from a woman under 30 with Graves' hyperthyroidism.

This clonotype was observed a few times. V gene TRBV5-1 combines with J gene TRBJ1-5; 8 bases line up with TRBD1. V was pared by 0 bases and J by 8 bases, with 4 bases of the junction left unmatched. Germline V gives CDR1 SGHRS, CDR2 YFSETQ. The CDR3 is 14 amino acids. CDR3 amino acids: CASSLGTGYEPQHF. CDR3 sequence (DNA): TGCGCCAGCAGCTTGGGGACAGGGTATGAGCCCCAGCATTTT. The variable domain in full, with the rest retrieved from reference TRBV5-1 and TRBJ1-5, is KAGVTQTPRYLIKTRGQQVTLSCSPISGHRSVSWYQQTPGQGLQFLFEYFSETQRNKGNFPGRFSGRQFSNSRSEMNVSTLELGDSALYLCASSLGTGYEPQHFGDGTRLSIL.

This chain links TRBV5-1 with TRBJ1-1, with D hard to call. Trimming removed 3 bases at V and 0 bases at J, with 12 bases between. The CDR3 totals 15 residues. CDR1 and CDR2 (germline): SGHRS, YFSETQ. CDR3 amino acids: CASSWDRAVNTEAFF. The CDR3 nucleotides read TGCGCCAGCAGCTGGGATAGGGCGGTGAACACTGAAGCTTTCTTT.

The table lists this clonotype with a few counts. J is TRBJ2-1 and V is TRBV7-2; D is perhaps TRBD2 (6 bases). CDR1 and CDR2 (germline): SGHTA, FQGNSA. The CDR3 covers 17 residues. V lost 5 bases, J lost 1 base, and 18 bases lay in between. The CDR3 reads CASSRWGDQGSYNEQFF. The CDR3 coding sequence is TGTGCCAGCAGCCGATGGGGGGATCAGGGTTCCTACAATGAGCAGTTCTTC. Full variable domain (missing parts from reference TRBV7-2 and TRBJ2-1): GAGVSQSPSNKVTEKGKDVELRCDPISGHTALYWYRQSLGQGLEFLIYFQGNSAPDKSGLPSDRFSAERTGGSVSTLTIQRTQQEDSAVYLCASSRWGDQGSYNEQFFGPGTRLTVL.

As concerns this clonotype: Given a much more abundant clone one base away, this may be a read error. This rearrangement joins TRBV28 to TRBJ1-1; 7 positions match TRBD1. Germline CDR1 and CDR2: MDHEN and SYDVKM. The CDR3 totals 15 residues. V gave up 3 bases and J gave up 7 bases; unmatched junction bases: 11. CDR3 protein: CASSLTVPRDSEAFF. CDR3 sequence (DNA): TGTGCCAGCAGTTTGACGGTCCCCAGGGACAGTGAAGCTTTCTTT.

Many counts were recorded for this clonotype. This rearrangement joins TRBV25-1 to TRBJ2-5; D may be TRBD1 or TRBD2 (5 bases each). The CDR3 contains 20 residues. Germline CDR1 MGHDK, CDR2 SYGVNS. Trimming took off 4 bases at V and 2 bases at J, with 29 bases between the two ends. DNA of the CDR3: TGTGCCAGCAGTGGGGCCCAAAAAGCGGACCCAAAGGGGAATCAAGAGACCCAGTACTTC. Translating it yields CASSGAQKADPKGNQETQYF.

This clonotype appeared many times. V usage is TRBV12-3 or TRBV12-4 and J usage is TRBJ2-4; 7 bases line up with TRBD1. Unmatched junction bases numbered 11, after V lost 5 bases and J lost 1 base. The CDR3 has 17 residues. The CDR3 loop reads CASSLDRVGEAKNIQYF. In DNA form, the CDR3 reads TGTGCCAGCAGTCTCGACAGGGTTGGGGAGGCCAAAAACATTCAGTACTTC.

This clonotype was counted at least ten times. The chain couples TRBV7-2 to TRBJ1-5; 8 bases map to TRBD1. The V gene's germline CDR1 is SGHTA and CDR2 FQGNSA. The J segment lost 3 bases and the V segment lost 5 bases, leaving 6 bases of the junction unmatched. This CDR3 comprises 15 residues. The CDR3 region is CASSPWTGTNQPQHF. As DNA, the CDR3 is TGTGCCAGCAGCCCTTGGACAGGGACCAATCAGCCCCAGCATTTT.

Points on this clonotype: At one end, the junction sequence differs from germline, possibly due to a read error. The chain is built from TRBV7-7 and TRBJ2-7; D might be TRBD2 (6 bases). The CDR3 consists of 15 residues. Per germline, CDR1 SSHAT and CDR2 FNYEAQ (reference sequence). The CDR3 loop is CASSPRLAETYEQYF. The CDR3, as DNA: TGTGCTAGCAGCCCCCGCTTAGCGGAAACCTACGAGCAGTACTTC.

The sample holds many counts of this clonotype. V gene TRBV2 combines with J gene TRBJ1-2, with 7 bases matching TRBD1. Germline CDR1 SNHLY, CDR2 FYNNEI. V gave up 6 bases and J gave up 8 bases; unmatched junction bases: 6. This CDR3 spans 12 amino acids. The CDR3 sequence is CASSTTGDGYTF. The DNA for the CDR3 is TGTGCCAGCAGCACAACAGGGGACGGCTACACCTTC.

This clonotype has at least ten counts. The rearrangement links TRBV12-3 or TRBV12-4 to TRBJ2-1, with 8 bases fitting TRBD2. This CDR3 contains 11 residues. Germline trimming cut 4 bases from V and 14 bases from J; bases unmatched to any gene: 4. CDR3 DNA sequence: TGTGCCAGCAGTTATGGACTAGCCGAGTTCTTC. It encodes CASSYGLAEFF.

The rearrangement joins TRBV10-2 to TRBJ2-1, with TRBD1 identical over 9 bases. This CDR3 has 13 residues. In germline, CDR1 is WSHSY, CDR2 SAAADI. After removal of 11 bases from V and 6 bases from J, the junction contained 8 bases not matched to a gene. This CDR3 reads CAARDRASNEQFF. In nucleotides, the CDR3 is TGCGCCGCCCGGGACAGGGCTTCCAATGAGCAGTTCTTC.

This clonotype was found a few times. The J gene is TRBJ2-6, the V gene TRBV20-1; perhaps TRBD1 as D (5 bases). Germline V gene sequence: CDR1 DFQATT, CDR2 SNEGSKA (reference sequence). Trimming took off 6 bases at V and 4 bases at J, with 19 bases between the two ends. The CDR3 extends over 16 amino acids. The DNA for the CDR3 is TGCAGTGCCGCCCCCCAGGGTAGAACCGGGGCCAACGTCCTGACTTTC. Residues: CSAAPQGRTGANVLTF.

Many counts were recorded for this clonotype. CDR3 nucleotides: TGTGCCAGCAGTAAACGACAGGGCCACTCTGGAAACACCATATATTTT. Amino acid sequence: CASSKRQGHSGNTIYF. The chain recombines TRBV27 with TRBJ1-3; 7 positions agree with TRBD1. This CDR3 has 16 amino acids. The ends lost 5 bases at V and 0 bases at J; junction bases unmatched: 7. CDR1 MNHEY and CDR2 SMNVEV come from the germline V gene (reference sequence).

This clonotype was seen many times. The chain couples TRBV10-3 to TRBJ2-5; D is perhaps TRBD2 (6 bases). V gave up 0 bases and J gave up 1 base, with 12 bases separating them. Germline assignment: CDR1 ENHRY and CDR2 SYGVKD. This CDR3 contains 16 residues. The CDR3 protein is CAISESGRQLQETQYF. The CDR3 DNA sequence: TGTGCCATCAGTGAGTCGGGGAGGCAACTCCAAGAGACCCAGTACTTC.

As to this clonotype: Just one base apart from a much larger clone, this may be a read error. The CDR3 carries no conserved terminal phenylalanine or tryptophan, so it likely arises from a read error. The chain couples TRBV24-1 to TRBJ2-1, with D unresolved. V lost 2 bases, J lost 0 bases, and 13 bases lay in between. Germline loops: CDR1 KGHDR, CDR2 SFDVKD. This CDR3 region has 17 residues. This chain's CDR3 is CATSDSDLPSSYNEQFS. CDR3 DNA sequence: TGTGCCACCAGTGATTCTGATCTCCCTAGCTCCTACAATGAGCAGTTCTCC.

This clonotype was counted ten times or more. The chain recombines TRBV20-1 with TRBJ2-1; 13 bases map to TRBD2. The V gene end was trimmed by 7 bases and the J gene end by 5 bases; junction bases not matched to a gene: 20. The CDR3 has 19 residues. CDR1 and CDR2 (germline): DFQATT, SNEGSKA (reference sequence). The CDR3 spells CSVLRPGLAGRGADNEQFF. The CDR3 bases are TGCAGTGTCCTTCGACCGGGACTAGCGGGGAGAGGAGCGGACAATGAGCAGTTCTTC.

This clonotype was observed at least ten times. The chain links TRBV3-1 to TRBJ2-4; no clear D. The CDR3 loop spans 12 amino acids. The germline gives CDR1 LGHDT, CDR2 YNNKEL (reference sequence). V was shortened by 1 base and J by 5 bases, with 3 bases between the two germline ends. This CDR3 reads CASSQVENIQYF. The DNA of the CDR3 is TGTGCCAGCAGCCAAGTGGAAAACATTCAGTACTTC. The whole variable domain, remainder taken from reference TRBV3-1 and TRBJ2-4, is DTAVSQTPKYLVTQMGNDKSIKCEQNLGHDTMYWYKQDSKKFLKIMFSYNNKELIINETVPNRFSPKSPDKAHLNLHINSLELGDSAVYFCASSQVENIQYFGAGTRLSVL.

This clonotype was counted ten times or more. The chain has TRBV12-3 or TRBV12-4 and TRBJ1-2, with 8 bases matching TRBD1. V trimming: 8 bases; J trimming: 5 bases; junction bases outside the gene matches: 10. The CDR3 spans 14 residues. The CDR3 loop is CASWRGQGLYGYTF. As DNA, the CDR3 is TGTGCCAGCTGGAGAGGACAGGGATTGTATGGCTACACCTTC.

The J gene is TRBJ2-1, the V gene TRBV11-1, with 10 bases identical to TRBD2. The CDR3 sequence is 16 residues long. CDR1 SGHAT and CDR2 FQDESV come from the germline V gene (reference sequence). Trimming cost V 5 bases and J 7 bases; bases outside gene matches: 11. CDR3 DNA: TGTGCCAGCAGCCCCCTAAGCGGGAGGGCCCAAAATGAGCAGTTCTTC. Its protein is CASSPLSGRAQNEQFF.

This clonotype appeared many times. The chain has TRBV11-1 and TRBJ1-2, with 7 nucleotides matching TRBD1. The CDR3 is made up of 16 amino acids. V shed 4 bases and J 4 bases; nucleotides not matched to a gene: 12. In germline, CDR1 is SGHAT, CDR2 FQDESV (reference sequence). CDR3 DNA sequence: TGTGCCAGCAGCTCGGCGACAGGGCGAGGAGCCTATGGCTACACCTTC. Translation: CASSSATGRGAYGYTF.

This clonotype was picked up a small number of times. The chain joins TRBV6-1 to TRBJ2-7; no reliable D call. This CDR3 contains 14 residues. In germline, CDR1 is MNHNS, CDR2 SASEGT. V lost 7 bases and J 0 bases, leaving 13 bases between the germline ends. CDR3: CASTPVSSSYEQYF. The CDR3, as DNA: TGTGCCAGCACCCCGGTATCGAGCTCCTACGAGCAGTACTTC.

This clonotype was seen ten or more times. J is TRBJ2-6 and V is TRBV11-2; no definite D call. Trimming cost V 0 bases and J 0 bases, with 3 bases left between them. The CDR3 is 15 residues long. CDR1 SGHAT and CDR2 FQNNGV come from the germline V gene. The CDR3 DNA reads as TGTGCCAGCAGCTTAGAGGTCTCTGGGGCCAACGTCCTGACTTTC. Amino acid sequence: CASSLEVSGANVLTF.

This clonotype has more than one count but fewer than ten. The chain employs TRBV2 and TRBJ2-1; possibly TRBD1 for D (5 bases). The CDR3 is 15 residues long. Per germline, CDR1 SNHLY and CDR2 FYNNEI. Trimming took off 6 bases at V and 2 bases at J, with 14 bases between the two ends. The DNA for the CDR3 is TGTGCCAGCAGACTACAGGACCTAACCTACAATGAGCAGTTCTTC. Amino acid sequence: CASRLQDLTYNEQFF.

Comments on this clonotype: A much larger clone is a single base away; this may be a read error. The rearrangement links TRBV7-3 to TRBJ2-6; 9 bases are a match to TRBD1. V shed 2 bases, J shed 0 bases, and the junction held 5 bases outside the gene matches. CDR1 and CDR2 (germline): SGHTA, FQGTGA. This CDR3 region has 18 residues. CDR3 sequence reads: CASSLGGTGLSGANVLTF. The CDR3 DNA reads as TGTGCCAGCAGCTTAGGAGGGACAGGGCTCTCTGGGGCCAACGTCCTGACTTTC. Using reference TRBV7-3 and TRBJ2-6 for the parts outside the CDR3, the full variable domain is GAGVSQTPSNKVTEKGKYVELRCDPISGHTALYWYRQSLGQGPEFLIYFQGTGAADDSGLPNDRFFAVRPEGSVSTLKIQRTERGDSAVYLCASSLGGTGLSGANVLTFGAGSRLTVL.

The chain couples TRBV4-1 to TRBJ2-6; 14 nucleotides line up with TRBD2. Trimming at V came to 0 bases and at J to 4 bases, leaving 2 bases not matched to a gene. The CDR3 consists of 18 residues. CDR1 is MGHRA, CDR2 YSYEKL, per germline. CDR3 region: CASSQETSGRAGANVLTF. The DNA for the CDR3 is TGCGCCAGCAGCCAAGAGACTAGCGGGAGGGCAGGGGCCAACGTCCTGACTTTC.